This T cell receptor beta chain originates from a study of T cell repertoires and HLA-DP antigens. In the study overall: CD4+ T cells were cocultured with HeLa cells expressing HLA-DP. Study results and limitations: Average cumulative frequency of previously undetected clones was about 36% against one allele and 45% to 65% against the other.

The data were produced by immunoSEQ multiplex PCR, yet TCRdb's version contains in-frame clones alone and is incomplete. The table records roughly 70,000 clones, roughly 77% of them present only once. Germline CDR1 reads SGHTA; CDR2 reads FQGTGA. The V segment lost 2 bases and the J segment 5 bases; nucleotides outside the gene matches: 4. This CDR3 is 15 amino acids long. A remark on this clone: The antigen is unknown.

Untouched CD4+ T cells were bead-isolated at about 98% purity. The sequenced sample consisted of CD4+ T cells from PBMCs. The chain has TRBV7-3 and TRBJ2-5; 11 bases fit TRBD2. The receptor's source is a man between 60 and 75 years old in good health and CMV-seronegative. This CDR3 is CASSLGTSGSETQYF. CDR3 bases: TGTGCCAGCAGCTTAGGGACTAGCGGTAGCGAGACCCAGTACTTC. Supplemented by reference TRBV7-3 and TRBJ2-5, the full variable domain reads GAGVSQTPSNKVTEKGKYVELRCDPISGHTALYWYRQSLGQGPEFLIYFQGTGAADDSGLPNDRFFAVRPEGSVSTLKIQRTERGDSAVYLCASSLGTSGSETQYFGPGTRLLVL.